The 30 T cell receptor beta chains listed next were all sequenced from one sample in a study of blood T cell repertoires in COVID-19. Method: immunoSEQ multiplex PCR; TCRdb's copy keeps in-frame clones and lacks some. The profile shows 80,000 or so clones, 80% to 95% of them singletons. The sequencing sample was made of peripheral blood. These receptors all come from a woman between 50 and 59 years old in a cohort sampled during active COVID-19.

The chain combines TRBV24-1 with TRBJ2-1, with 8 nucleotides matching TRBD1. Germline-derived CDR1 and CDR2 are KGHDR and SFDVKD. Trimming at V came to 5 bases and at J to 5 bases, leaving 10 bases not matched to a gene. CDR3 size: 16 residues. The CDR3 DNA reads TGTGCCACCAGTGGCCTCGCAGGGGGCCTAGACAATGAGCAGTTCTTC. Translating it yields CATSGLAGGLDNEQFF.

The rearrangement uses TRBV7-3 and TRBJ1-1, with no clear D. V was cut by 5 bases and J by 5 bases, with 18 bases left in between. CDR3 length: 15 residues. Germline lookup yields CDR1 SGHTA and CDR2 FQGTGA. The CDR3 DNA is TGTGCCAGCAGCCCGGAGATGCCAGGAGGAACTGAAGCTTTCTTT. Its protein is CASSPEMPGGTEAFF.

The chain joins TRBV30 to TRBJ2-5; D unclear. Germline loops: CDR1 GTSNPN, CDR2 SVGIG (reference sequence). CDR3 length: 11 residues. V shed 2 bases and J shed 1 base, with 2 bases lying between them. Written as DNA, the CDR3 is TGTGCCTGGAGTCTCCAAGAGACCCAGTACTTC. Its protein is CAWSLQETQYF.

This clone has a handful of counts. The gene calls are TRBV7-8 and TRBJ2-7; no firm D call. The germline V and J ends were trimmed by 4 bases and 4 bases, with 14 bases remaining between them. The CDR3 runs 14 residues. Germline V CDR1 and CDR2: SGHVS, FQNEAQ. CDR3 DNA sequence: TGTGCCAGCAGCTCCGACTCTGTAAGTTACGAGCAGTACTTC. It specifies CASSSDSVSYEQYF.

The chain joins TRBV27 to TRBJ2-7, with D perhaps TRBD2 (5 bases). The CDR3 extends over 16 amino acids. The V gene lost 5 bases and the J gene lost 0 bases, with 17 bases spanning the gap. Looked up from germline, CDR1 is MNHEY and CDR2 is SMNVEV (reference sequence). The CDR3 region is CASSQSRLLLSYEQYF. The CDR3 DNA reads as TGTGCCAGCAGTCAGTCCCGACTACTTCTCTCCTACGAGCAGTACTTC.

The rearrangement joins TRBV28 to TRBJ2-1, with D possibly TRBD2 on 6 matching bases. This CDR3 contains 14 residues. Germline V lookup: CDR1 MDHEN, CDR2 SYDVKM. The V end lost 6 bases, the J end lost 9 bases, and 18 bases lay between the germline ends. Written as DNA, the CDR3 is TGTGCCAGCAGCCCCGCGGGAAGGAATACTGAGCAGTTCTTC. It translates to CASSPAGRNTEQFF. Complete variable domain (other parts from reference TRBV28 and TRBJ2-1): DVKVTQSSRYLVKRTGEKVFLECVQDMDHENMFWYRQDPGLGLRLIYFSYDVKMKEKGDIPEGYSVSREKKERFSLILESASTNQTSMYLCASSPAGRNTEQFFGPGTRLTVL.

Concerning this clone: At one boundary the junction diverges from the germline segment, which might be a read error. V usage is TRBV13 and J usage is TRBJ2-3; a weak D match, TRBD1 (6 bases). The CDR3 covers 14 residues. Germline V CDR1 and CDR2: PRHDT, FYEKMQ (reference sequence). The CDR3 coding sequence is TGTGCCAGCAACTTACAGGGTGGCACAGATACGCAGTATTTT. Residues: CASNLQGGTDTQYF. Full variable domain (missing parts from reference TRBV13 and TRBJ2-3): AAGVIQSPRHLIKEKRETATLKCYPIPRHDTVYWYQQGPGQDPQFLISFYEKMQSDKGSIPDRFSAQQFSDYHSELNMSSLELGDSALYFCASNLQGGTDTQYFGPGTRLTVL.

The chain uses TRBV9 and TRBJ1-3; a possible D gene is TRBD1 (5 bases). Germline values: CDR1 SGDLS, CDR2 YYNGEE. Deletions cut 0 bases from V and 0 bases from J, with 7 bases between. The CDR3 runs to 15 residues. The CDR3 DNA follows: TGTGCCAGCAGCGTAGTAGGGGACTCTGGAAACACCATATATTTT. The encoded protein is CASSVVGDSGNTIYF.

CDR3 bases: TGTGCCAGCACCCTACTCCGAGGGGAGCTGTTTTTT. Residues: CASTLLRGELFF. V gene TRBV28 combines with J gene TRBJ2-2; D is ambiguous. Between the trimmed V and J ends, which lost 7 bases and 8 bases, there was a span of 11 bases. This CDR3 is 12 amino acids long. Per germline, CDR1 MDHEN and CDR2 SYDVKM.

The chain has TRBV7-9 and TRBJ1-4; a weak D match, TRBD1 (5 bases). Trimming took off 3 bases at V and 5 bases at J, with 10 bases between the two ends. In germline, CDR1 is SEHNR, CDR2 FQNEAQ (reference sequence). The CDR3 is made up of 14 amino acids. The CDR3 sequence is CASSFWEGNEKLFF. CDR3 bases: TGTGCCAGCAGCTTCTGGGAGGGGAATGAAAAACTGTTTTTT. Full variable domain (missing parts from reference TRBV7-9 and TRBJ1-4): DTGVSQNPRHKITKRGQNVTFRCDPISEHNRLYWYRQTLGQGPEFLTYFQNEAQLEKSRLLSDRFSAERPKGSFSTLEIQRTEQGDSAMYLCASSFWEGNEKLFFGSGTQLSVL.

The CDR3 protein is CASSLVFSATNEKLFF. The CDR3 region has the DNA TGTGCCAGCAGTTTAGTCTTCTCTGCAACTAATGAAAAACTGTTTTTT. V and J are TRBV27 and TRBJ1-4; D is uncertain. Germline CDR1 reads MNHEY; CDR2 reads SMNVEV (reference sequence). V lost 2 bases, J lost 0 bases, and 10 bases lay in between. This CDR3 has 16 amino acids.

The chain combines TRBV28 with TRBJ2-7, with a tentative D call TRBD1 (6 bases). The germline V gene has CDR1 MDHEN and CDR2 SYDVKM. The CDR3 loop spans 14 amino acids. Trimming removed 5 bases from V and 5 bases from J, with 16 bases in between. CDR3 sequence: CASSIPQGTDEQYF. DNA of the CDR3: TGTGCCAGCAGTATACCACAGGGTACCGACGAGCAGTACTTC.

The V and J genes are TRBV5-4 and TRBJ2-3, with TRBD2 matching over 9 bases. This CDR3 comprises 16 residues. The germline V gene encodes CDR1 SGHNT and CDR2 YYREEE (reference sequence). The J segment lost 5 bases and the V segment lost 1 base, leaving 8 bases of the junction unmatched. The CDR3 is CASSLMASGNGDTQYF. Here the CDR3 DNA reads TGTGCCAGCAGCTTGATGGCTAGCGGGAACGGAGATACGCAGTATTTT. The complete variable domain, with remaining parts taken from reference TRBV5-4 and TRBJ2-3, reads ETGVTQSPTHLIKTRGQQVTLRCSSQSGHNTVSWYQQALGQGPQFIFQYYREEENGRGNFPPRFSGLQFPNYSSELNVNALELDDSALYLCASSLMASGNGDTQYFGPGTRLTVL.

The CDR3 coding sequence is TGTGCCAGCAGCCTCCGGACTAGCATCTACAATGAGCAGTTCTTC. Translated, it gives CASSLRTSIYNEQFF. The chain combines TRBV7-3 with TRBJ2-1, with TRBD2 identical over 8 bases. With V trimmed by 5 bases and J by 3 bases, 6 bases remained unmatched. The CDR3 consists of 15 residues. Germline loops: CDR1 SGHTA, CDR2 FQGTGA.

In nucleotides, the CDR3 is TGTGCCACCGAGACCGGGACAGGGGGGACTGAAGCTTTCTTT. Translated: CATETGTGGTEAFF. The chain recombines TRBV19 with TRBJ1-1, with 11 bases aligning to TRBD1. V dropped 10 bases and J dropped 5; count of bases not matched to a gene: 9. Germline V gene lookup returns CDR1 LNHDA and CDR2 SQIVND (reference sequence). The CDR3 is made up of 14 amino acids.

The rearrangement links TRBV24-1 to TRBJ1-4; D is unclear. Deletions cut 4 bases from V and 7 bases from J, with 15 bases between. The CDR3 has 15 residues. CDR1 and CDR2 (germline): KGHDR, SFDVKD. CDR3 in amino acids: CATSDPTGGSEKLFF. The CDR3 DNA reads as TGTGCCACCAGTGACCCTACTGGAGGTAGTGAAAAACTGTTTTTT.

The chain joins TRBV5-6 to TRBJ2-2; 9 bases fit TRBD2. Germline V gives CDR1 SGHDT, CDR2 YYEEEE. J lost 5 bases, V lost 0 bases, and 2 bases had no gene match. The CDR3 contains 15 residues. The CDR3 nucleotides are TGTGCCAGCAGCTTGGGTAGCGGGAGTACCGGGGAGCTGTTTTTT. This translates into CASSLGSGSTGELFF.

In this sample, this clone turned up once. V and J are TRBV4-1 and TRBJ2-7; 11 nucleotides line up with TRBD2. CDR3 length: 14 amino acids. After removal of 3 bases from V and 2 bases from J, the junction contained 0 bases not matched to a gene. CDR1 MGHRA and CDR2 YSYEKL come from the germline V gene. CDR3: CASSQTSGAYEQYF. The CDR3 coding sequence is TGCGCCAGCAGCCAGACTAGCGGGGCCTACGAGCAGTACTTC.

The chain links TRBV28 to TRBJ1-2, with D possibly being TRBD1 (5 bases). V was shortened by 3 bases and J by 3 bases, with 11 bases between the two germline ends. Looked up from germline, CDR1 is MDHEN and CDR2 is SYDVKM. This CDR3 is 14 amino acids long. CDR3 nucleotide sequence: TGTGCCAGCAGTTTCTCCAGGGCCGACTATGGCTACACCTTC. Translated, it gives CASSFSRADYGYTF.

This chain's CDR3 is CSARLAEQFF. CDR3 DNA sequence: TGCAGTGCCCGATTAGCAGAGCAGTTCTTC. V is TRBV20-1 and J is TRBJ2-1; no definite D call. Trimming stripped 6 bases from V and 10 bases from J, with 10 bases between. Germline CDR1 is DFQATT and CDR2 is SNEGSKA (reference sequence). CDR3 length: 10 amino acids.

The chain recombines TRBV29-1 with TRBJ2-5, with 8 bases that match TRBD1. V lost 3 bases and J lost 13; bases outside the gene matches: 13. Germline-derived CDR1 and CDR2 are SQVTM and ANQGSEA. The CDR3 extends over 13 amino acids. The CDR3 DNA sequence: TGCAGCGTTGATCCGGGACAGGCTGATCGGGGGTACTTC. It is translated as CSVDPGQADRGYF.

This chain joins TRBV6-1 and TRBJ1-5; no firm D call. V was trimmed by 3 bases and J by 2 bases, leaving 11 bases between them. CDR3 length equals 15 residues. The V gene's germline CDR1 is MNHNS and CDR2 SASEGT. DNA for the CDR3: TGTGCCAGCAGTGAGTCCGTTGCAGGCAATCAGCCCCAGCATTTT. Protein sequence: CASSESVAGNQPQHF.

The chain is built from TRBV28 and TRBJ1-1, with D maybe TRBD1 (5 bases). Between the trimmed V and J ends, which lost 10 bases and 1 base, there was a span of 19 bases. Germline assignment: CDR1 MDHEN and CDR2 SYDVKM. The CDR3 extends over 15 amino acids. CDR3 coding DNA: TGTGCCACCAAGGTGGGGCCCACCGGGAACACTGAAGCTTTCTTT. This encodes CATKVGPTGNTEAFF.

The chain joins TRBV9 to TRBJ1-4, with D perhaps matching TRBD1 (6 bases). The CDR3 has 16 amino acids. Germline V CDR1 and CDR2: SGDLS, YYNGEE. V lost 0 bases and J 4 bases, leaving 13 bases between the germline ends. The CDR3 sequence: CASSVGQGLGNEKLFF. CDR3 sequence (DNA): TGTGCCAGCAGCGTAGGTCAGGGGCTGGGTAATGAAAAACTGTTTTTT.

The chain recombines TRBV12-3 or TRBV12-4 with TRBJ2-7; D call uncertain. The V end lost 5 bases, the J end lost 7 bases, and 12 bases lay between the germline ends. The length of the CDR3 is 12 residues. As DNA, the CDR3 is TGTGCCAGCAGTCTCGCTCCCGGGGAGCAGTACTTC. Translated, it gives CASSLAPGEQYF.

This clone appeared a few times. The chain uses TRBV7-9 and TRBJ2-1, with TRBD2 identical over 8 bases. The CDR3 has 14 amino acids. Looked up from germline, CDR1 is SEHNR and CDR2 is FQNEAQ (reference sequence). With V trimmed by 6 bases and J by 8 bases, 9 bases remained unmatched. The CDR3 loop reads CASSFYALADEQFF. The CDR3 DNA is TGTGCCAGCAGTTTTTACGCACTAGCGGATGAGCAGTTCTTC.

The chain employs TRBV18 and TRBJ2-1; possibly TRBD2 for D (6 bases). This CDR3 has 18 residues. The ends were cut back, 6 bases at V and 0 bases at J, with 21 bases in the middle. CDR1 and CDR2 (germline): KGHSH, LQKENI. The CDR3 DNA reads TGTGCCAGCTCCTTTTTACAGACGGGAGATCCCTCCTACAATGAGCAGTTCTTC. Encoded protein: CASSFLQTGDPSYNEQFF.

This chain connects TRBV7-6 to TRBJ2-3; D unresolved. The CDR3 runs 19 residues. V dropped 1 base and J dropped 2 bases, with 22 bases sitting between them. CDR1 SGHVS and CDR2 FNYEAQ come from the germline V gene. This CDR3 reads CASSLDPPSSTINTDTQYF. In nucleotides, the CDR3 is TGTGCCAGCAGCTTAGATCCCCCTAGTTCAACCATCAACACAGATACGCAGTATTTT.

The chain couples TRBV29-1 to TRBJ1-2; 7 nucleotides align to TRBD1. V was clipped by 4 bases and J by 6 bases; unmatched bases: 17. Germline V gives CDR1 SQVTM, CDR2 ANQGSEA. The CDR3 consists of 16 residues. The CDR3 sequence is CSVVDGTEYYYNGYTF. The CDR3 DNA reads as TGCAGCGTTGTAGATGGGACAGAGTATTACTATAATGGCTACACCTTC.

The gene calls are TRBV5-6 and TRBJ2-5, with 8 nucleotides matching TRBD1. CDR1 is SGHDT, CDR2 YYEEEE, per germline. The length of the CDR3 is 16 residues. Losses at the gene ends were 0 bases for V and 1 base for J; bases not matched to a gene: 5. CDR3 amino acids: CASSLGQGTFQETQYF. Here the CDR3 DNA reads TGTGCCAGCAGCTTGGGACAGGGGACATTCCAAGAGACCCAGTACTTC.